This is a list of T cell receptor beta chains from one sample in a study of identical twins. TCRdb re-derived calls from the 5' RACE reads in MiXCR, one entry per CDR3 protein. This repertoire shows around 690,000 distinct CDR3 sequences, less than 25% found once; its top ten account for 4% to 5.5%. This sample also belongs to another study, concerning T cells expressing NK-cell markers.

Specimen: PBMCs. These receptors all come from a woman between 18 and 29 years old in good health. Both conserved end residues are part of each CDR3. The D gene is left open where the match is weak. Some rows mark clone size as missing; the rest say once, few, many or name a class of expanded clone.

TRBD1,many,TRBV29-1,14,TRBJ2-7,TGCAGCGTGACAAGGGGGCTGGGAACCTACGAGCAGTACTTC,CSVTRGLGTYEQYF
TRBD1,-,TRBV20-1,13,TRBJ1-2,TGCAGTGCGACGGGACAGGGGGTCTATGGCTACACCTTC,CSATGQGVYGYTF
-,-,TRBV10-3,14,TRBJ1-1,TGTGCCATCAGTTACAGGGAAACGGGCACTGAAGCTTTCTTT,CAISYRETGTEAFF
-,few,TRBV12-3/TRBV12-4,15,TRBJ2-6,TGTGCCAGCAGTTTCGGGGTAGCTGGGGCCAACGTCCTGACTTTC,CASSFGVAGANVLTF
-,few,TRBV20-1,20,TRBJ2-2,TGCAGTGCTAGATTTTCGATCACCGATCGGGGGCTTGTAGGCACCGGGGAGCTGTTTTTT,CSARFSITDRGLVGTGELFF
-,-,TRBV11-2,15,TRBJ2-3,TGTGCCAGCAGCCTTACCGCAGGGAGTCCAGATACGCAGTATTTT,CASSLTAGSPDTQYF
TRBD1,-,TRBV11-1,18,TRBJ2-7,TGTGCCAGCAGCTTAGCGCGGTACGGACAGGGTAAGGACTACGAGCAGTACTTC,CASSLARYGQGKDYEQYF
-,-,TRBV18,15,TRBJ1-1,TGTGCCAGCTCATCCGTAGGGCTTTTGAACACTGAAGCTTTCTTT,CASSSVGLLNTEAFF
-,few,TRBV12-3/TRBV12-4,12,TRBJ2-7,TGTGCCAGCAGTTTCCAGCCCCACGAGCAGTACTTC,CASSFQPHEQYF
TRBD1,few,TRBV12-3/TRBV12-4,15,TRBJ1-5,TGTGCCAGCAGTTTAAGAGACAGGGCGGGGCAGCCCCAGCATTTT,CASSLRDRAGQPQHF
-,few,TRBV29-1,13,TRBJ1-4,TGCAGCGTGGCAGGGGCAACTAATGAAAAACTGTTTTTT,CSVAGATNEKLFF
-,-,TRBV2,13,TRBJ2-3,TGTGCCAGCAGTGAGAACTTCGGAGATACGCAGTATTTT,CASSENFGDTQYF
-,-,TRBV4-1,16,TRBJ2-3,TGCGCCAGCAGCCAAGAGGTGCCGGGGTACACAGATACGCAGTATTTT,CASSQEVPGYTDTQYF
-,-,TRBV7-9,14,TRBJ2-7,TGTGCCGCGTCATGGGGGGACATGCCCTACGAGCAGTACTTC,CAASWGDMPYEQYF
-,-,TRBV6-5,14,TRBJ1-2,TGTGCCAGCAGTTGGGACGGCGGTAGGGGTGGCTACACCTTC,CASSWDGGRGGYTF
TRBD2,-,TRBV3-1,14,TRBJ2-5,TGTGCCAGCAGCCAAGCGCTAGCGGGGGAGACCCAGTACTTC,CASSQALAGETQYF
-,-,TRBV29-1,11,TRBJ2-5,TGCAGCGTTGAAGGTCCCGAGACCCAGTACTTC,CSVEGPETQYF